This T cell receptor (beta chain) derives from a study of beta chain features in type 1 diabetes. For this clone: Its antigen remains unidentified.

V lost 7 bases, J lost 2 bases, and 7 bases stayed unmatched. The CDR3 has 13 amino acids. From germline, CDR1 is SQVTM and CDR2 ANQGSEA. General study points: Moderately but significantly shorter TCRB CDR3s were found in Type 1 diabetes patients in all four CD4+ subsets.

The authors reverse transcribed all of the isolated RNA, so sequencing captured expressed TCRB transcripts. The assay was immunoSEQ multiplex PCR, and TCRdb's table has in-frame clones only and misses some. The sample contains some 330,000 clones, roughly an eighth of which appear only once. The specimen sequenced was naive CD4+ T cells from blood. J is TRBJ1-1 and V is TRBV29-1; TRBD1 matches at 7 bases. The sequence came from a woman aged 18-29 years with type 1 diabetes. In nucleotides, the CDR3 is TGCAGCGGTAACGGACAGGCCAACACTGAAGCTTTCTTT. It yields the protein CSGNGQANTEAFF.